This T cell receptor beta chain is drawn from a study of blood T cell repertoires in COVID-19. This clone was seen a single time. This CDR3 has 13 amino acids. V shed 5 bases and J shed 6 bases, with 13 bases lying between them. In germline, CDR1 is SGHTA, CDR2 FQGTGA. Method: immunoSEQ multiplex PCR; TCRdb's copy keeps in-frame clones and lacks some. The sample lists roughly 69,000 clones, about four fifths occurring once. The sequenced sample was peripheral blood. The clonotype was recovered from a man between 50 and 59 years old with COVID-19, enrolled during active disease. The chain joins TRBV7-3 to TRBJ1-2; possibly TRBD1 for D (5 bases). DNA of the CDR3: TGTGCCAGCAGCCATAGGGGTGGAGATGGCTACACCTTC. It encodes CASSHRGGDGYTF.